The 32 T cell receptor beta chains below all came from one sample that was sequenced in a study of breast tumors, draining lymph nodes, adjacent tissues. MiXCR, applied by TCRdb to the multiplex PCR reads, yields one record per CDR3 protein. Of roughly 130,000 distinct CDR3 sequences in the sample, less than 35% were seen once. The lymph nodes were axillary draining lymph nodes from breast cancer patients. Sequenced material: axillary lymph node tissue. The receptors come from a female donor with breast cancer. Some clones in this sample may be carry-over from other donors' samples.

Details on this clonotype: The germline gene is not matched at one end of the junction; a read error may be the cause. The chain recombines TRBV5-4 with TRBJ1-6; TRBD1 agrees at 11 bases. The germline CDR1 and CDR2 sequences are SGHNT and YYREEE (reference sequence). The CDR3 extends over 14 amino acids. The DNA of the CDR3 is TGTGCCAGCAGTTTGGACAGGGGGCACTCACCCCTCCACTTT. This encodes CASSLDRGHSPLHF.

This clonotype was seen ten or more times. The V and J genes are TRBV7-9 and TRBJ1-3; D is undetermined. Germline V lookup: CDR1 SEHNR, CDR2 FQNEAQ (reference sequence). The CDR3 sequence is 17 residues long. V was shortened by 2 bases and J by 0 bases, with 14 bases between the two germline ends. CDR3 residues: CASSLRVAKVSGNTIYF. The CDR3 DNA is TGTGCCAGCAGCTTACGTGTGGCTAAAGTCTCTGGAAACACCATATATTTT.

This clonotype was seen ten or more times. The chain uses TRBV7-8 and TRBJ2-2; 8 bases are a match to TRBD1. Germline V gives CDR1 SGHVS, CDR2 FQNEAQ. The CDR3 is 15 residues long. The J segment lost 8 bases and the V segment lost 8 bases, leaving 13 bases of the junction unmatched. The DNA for the CDR3 is TGTGCCAGCCCCCTTATGACAGGGGCGTCTGGGGAGCTGTTTTTT. Translation: CASPLMTGASGELFF.

About this clonotype: A single base separates this from a much larger clone, so it may be a read error. The rearrangement joins TRBV9 to TRBJ2-5; a possible D gene is TRBD1 (6 bases). The CDR3 covers 14 residues. Germline CDR1 reads SGDLS; CDR2 reads YYNGEE. The CDR3, as DNA: TGTGCCAGCAGCGCACAGGGTAGCGAAGAGACCCAGCCCTTC. Protein sequence: CASSAQGSEETQPF.

This clonotype occurred many times. The rearrangement uses TRBV2 and TRBJ2-4; D is perhaps TRBD1 (5 bases). Between the trimmed V and J ends, which lost 7 bases and 0 bases, there was a span of 13 bases. Germline V CDR1 and CDR2: SNHLY, FYNNEI. There are 15 residues in the CDR3. Here the CDR3 DNA reads TGTGCCAGCACTCCCGAAAGGGGAGCCAAAAACATTCAGTACTTC. This translates into CASTPERGAKNIQYF.

This clonotype occurred once. The chain joins TRBV15 to TRBJ2-7; tentatively, D is TRBD1 or TRBD2 (5 bases each). Germline V gene data show CDR1 as LNHNV and CDR2 as YYDKDF (reference sequence). Trimming pared 3 bases from V and 2 bases from J, leaving 17 bases between. The CDR3 has 16 amino acids. The CDR3 reads CATSSLGTGIAYEQYV. CDR3 in DNA: TGTGCCACCAGCAGCCTCGGGACGGGTATCGCCTACGAGCAGTACGTC.

With regard to this clonotype: The CDR3 does not close with the conserved phenylalanine or tryptophan, likely indicating a read error. CDR3 coding DNA: TGTGCCGGTAGTCCCCGGGGTAGCGGGGGGGTCAATGAGCAGTTCTCC. Amino acids: CAGSPRGSGGVNEQFS. This chain connects TRBV19 to TRBJ2-1, with 11 bases matching TRBD2. CDR3 size: 16 residues. Germline CDR1 reads LNHDA; CDR2 reads SQIVND (reference sequence).

Concerning this clonotype itself: This could be a read error, since a much larger clone is one nucleotide away. CDR3 protein: CARSSGADTQYF. The CDR3 nucleotides are TGTGCCCGCAGTTCTGGGGCGGATACGCAGTATTTT. The V gene is TRBV28, the J gene TRBJ2-3; maybe TRBD1 (5 bases). The germline gives CDR1 MDHEN, CDR2 SYDVKM. This CDR3 comprises 12 residues.

This clonotype has at least ten counts. The chain links TRBV7-6 to TRBJ2-7; 10 bases are shared with TRBD1. The trim removed 3 bases at V and 5 bases at J, leaving 7 bases unmatched. This CDR3 spans 15 amino acids. The germline V gene has CDR1 SGHVS and CDR2 FNYEAQ. CDR3 protein: CASSLGQGRRNEQYV. CDR3 DNA: TGTGCCAGCAGCTTGGGACAGGGGAGGAGGAACGAGCAGTACGTC.

In this sample, this clonotype turned up many times. The junction departs from the called germline gene at one end, perhaps through a read error. This chain connects TRBV7-7 to TRBJ2-2; D uncertain. The CDR3 has 14 residues. From germline, CDR1 is SSHAT and CDR2 FNYEAQ (reference sequence). CDR3 residues: CASSLDGNTGELFF. CDR3 sequence (DNA): TGTGCTAGCAGCTTAGATGGGAACACCGGGGAGCTGTTTTTT. The variable domain in full, completed from reference TRBV7-7 and TRBJ2-2, reads GAGVSQSPRYKVTKRGQDVTLRCDPISSHATLYWYQQALGQGPEFLTYFNYEAQPDKSGLPSDRFSAERPEGSISTLTIQRTEQRDSAMYRCASSLDGNTGELFFGEGSRLTVL.

This clonotype appeared many times. J is TRBJ2-7 and V is TRBV5-5; D remains unclear. V was shortened by 0 bases and J by 1 base, with 8 bases between the two germline ends. CDR1 SGHKS and CDR2 YYEKEE come from the germline V gene (reference sequence). This CDR3 spans 14 amino acids. Here the CDR3 DNA reads TGTGCCAGCAGCTTGGCCCTGGCTTCCTACGAGCAGTACGTC. It is translated as CASSLALASYEQYV.

In DNA, the CDR3 is TGTGCCAGCAGCCTACGTTCGGGGACAGGGGGCCCTAACTATGGCTACACCTTC. Its translation: CASSLRSGTGGPNYGYTF. The genes are TRBV7-2 and TRBJ1-2; TRBD1 matches at 12 bases. From germline, CDR1 is SGHTA and CDR2 FQGNSA. Losses at the gene ends were 5 bases for V and 0 bases for J; bases not matched to a gene: 10. This CDR3 is 18 amino acids long. Full variable domain (remainder filled in from reference TRBV7-2 and TRBJ1-2): GAGVSQSPSNKVTEKGKDVELRCDPISGHTALYWYRQSLGQGLEFLIYFQGNSAPDKSGLPSDRFSAERTGGSVSTLTIQRTQQEDSAVYLCASSLRSGTGGPNYGYTFGSGTRLTVV.

This clonotype showed up many times. V gene TRBV2 combines with J gene TRBJ2-4; TRBD2 aligns across 11 bases. CDR1 and CDR2 (germline): SNHLY, FYNNEI. The CDR3 totals 18 residues. Trimming cost V 0 bases and J 2 bases; bases outside gene matches: 6. The CDR3 DNA is TGTGCCAGCAGTGAAGCGCGTCTAGCGGGGGGTACCAAAAACATTCAGTACTTC. Translating it yields CASSEARLAGGTKNIQYF.

The CDR3 nucleotides are TGTGTCAGCAGCTCCTGGACATCCGTCTCCTACGAGCAGTGCGTC. Protein: CVSSSWTSVSYEQCV. The chain has TRBV7-9 and TRBJ2-7; possibly TRBD1 for D (5 bases). CDR3 length equals 15 residues. Germline CDR1 SEHNR, CDR2 FQNEAQ (reference sequence).

This clonotype has a handful of counts. The chain is built from TRBV2 and TRBJ1-1, with 8 nucleotides matching TRBD1. Germline V gives CDR1 SNHLY, CDR2 FYNNEI. The V segment lost 5 bases and the J segment 6 bases; nucleotides outside the gene matches: 11. The CDR3 runs to 15 residues. The CDR3 DNA follows: TGTGCCAGCAGTAAAAACAGGGGGGGTGGCGCTGAAGCTTTCTTT. Translated: CASSKNRGGGAEAFF.

The rearrangement links TRBV2 to TRBJ2-7, with a possible D match to TRBD2 (5 bases). Germline CDR1 is SNHLY and CDR2 is FYNNEI. There are 13 residues in the CDR3. This chain's CDR3 is CASNGVFQYEQCV. For the CDR3, the DNA is TGTGCCAGCAACGGGGTATTTCAATACGAGCAGTGCGTC.

In this sample, this clonotype turned up many times. The rearrangement links TRBV6-6 to TRBJ1-2; 9 bases line up with TRBD1. The germline V gene encodes CDR1 MNHNY and CDR2 SVGAGI (reference sequence). This CDR3 is 17 amino acids long. V shed 0 bases, J shed 5 bases, and the junction held 10 bases outside the gene matches. Written as DNA, the CDR3 is TGTGCCAGCAGTTACTCAAGGCGGGACAGGGACAATTATGGCTACACCTTC. It codes for CASSYSRRDRDNYGYTF.

The chain recombines TRBV20-1 with TRBJ2-5; tentative D call: TRBD2 (6 bases). Trimming left V 3 bases short and J 9 bases short, with 17 bases between. Germline values: CDR1 DFQATT, CDR2 SNEGSKA (reference sequence). The CDR3 runs 13 residues. The CDR3 region has the DNA TGCAGTGCTAGCGCCGGGGGTCAAAAAGCCCAGTACTTC. Translating it yields CSASAGGQKAQYF.

This clonotype was recorded at least ten times. This chain connects TRBV6-5 to TRBJ1-2; D perhaps matches TRBD1 (5 bases). V lost 2 bases to trimming and J lost 4 bases, with 11 bases between them. The germline gives CDR1 MNHEY, CDR2 SVGAGI. CDR3 length equals 14 residues. The CDR3: CASSYDRGSYGYTF. CDR3 nucleotide sequence: TGTGCCAGCAGTTACGATAGGGGTAGCTATGGCTACACCTTC.

A word on this clonotype: This may come from a read error, since a much larger clone is one base off. This chain joins TRBV5-5 and TRBJ1-2, with unresolved D. The CDR3 length is 14 residues. Germline CDR1 reads SGHKS; CDR2 reads YYEKEE (reference sequence). The CDR3 loop reads CVSSSSRADYGYTF. The CDR3 nucleotides read TGTGTCAGCAGCTCGAGCCGAGCTGACTATGGCTACACCTTC.

This clonotype was seen a handful of times. J is TRBJ2-1 and V is TRBV6-9; no clear D. This CDR3 is built from 17 residues. V dropped 10 bases and J dropped 2 bases, with 24 bases sitting between them. Germline lookup yields CDR1 MNHGY and CDR2 SVAAGI. Written as DNA, the CDR3 is TGTGCCACGCTCCCGGGTGCAAATTTGAGCCCCTACAATGAGCAGTTCTTC. Protein sequence: CATLPGANLSPYNEQFF.

This clonotype was counted at least ten times. This may come from a read error, since a much larger clone is one base off. V gene TRBV5-1 combines with J gene TRBJ2-7; maybe TRBD1 (6 bases). Germline CDR1 is SGHRS and CDR2 is YFSETQ. This CDR3 has 12 residues. CDR3 sequence (DNA): TGCGCCAGCAGACCCGACAGGTACGAGCACTACTTC. Its protein product is CASRPDRYEHYF. The entire variable domain, with the rest obtained from reference TRBV5-1 and TRBJ2-7, is as follows: KAGVTQTPRYLIKTRGQQVTLSCSPISGHRSVSWYQQTPGQGLQFLFEYFSETQRNKGNFPGRFSGRQFSNSRSEMNVSTLELGDSALYLCASRPDRYEHYFGPGTRLTVT.

V is TRBV7-8 and J is TRBJ1-1; D is unresolved. Germline CDR1 SGHVS, CDR2 FQNEAQ. Trimming shortened V by 0 bases and J by 9 bases, and 8 bases separated the two germline ends. This CDR3 has 12 amino acids. CDR3 nucleotides: TGTGCCAGCAGCTTAGCTGTTGGACAAGCTTTCTTT. Protein: CASSLAVGQAFF.

This clonotype was detected ten times or more. Relative to the germline gene, one junction end is altered; a read error may explain this. The chain has TRBV9 and TRBJ1-2; 9 bases agree with TRBD1. CDR3 length: 15 amino acids. Per the germline V gene, CDR1 is SGDLS and CDR2 is YYNGEE. As DNA, the CDR3 is TGTGCCAGCAGCGTAGAGGACAGGGGTTGGTATGGCTCCACCTTC. Its protein is CASSVEDRGWYGSTF.

This clonotype showed up many times. The chain is built from TRBV20-1 and TRBJ2-5, with 7 bases matching TRBD1. The CDR3 contains 12 residues. J lost 4 bases, V lost 4 bases, and 3 bases had no gene match. Germline CDR1 and CDR2: DFQATT and SNEGSKA (reference sequence). Here the CDR3 DNA reads TGCAGTGCTACCAGACAGGGAGAGACCCAGTACTTC. It translates to CSATRQGETQYF.

In the case of this clonotype: The junction shows a germline mismatch at one end, possibly a read error. The rearrangement links TRBV12-3 or TRBV12-4 to TRBJ2-1, with D perhaps TRBD1 or TRBD2 (6 bases each). CDR3 length: 13 amino acids. CDR3 sequence reads: CASSFWGADERFF. The DNA of the CDR3 is TGTGCCAGCAGTTTCTGGGGGGCGGATGAGCGGTTCTTC.

This clonotype was counted ten times or more. The chain is built from TRBV20-1 and TRBJ1-5, with D hard to call. V lost 3 bases and J 0 bases, leaving 9 bases between the germline ends. There are 14 residues in the CDR3. Germline V gene data show CDR1 as DFQATT and CDR2 as SNEGSKA (reference sequence). CDR3 bases: TGCAGTGCTAGGCCCGGAAATAGCAATCAGCCCCAGCATTTT. Translated, it gives CSARPGNSNQPQHF.

This clonotype was seen repeatedly, ten times or more. Written as DNA, the CDR3 is TGCGCCAGCAGCCCGGGACAGGGTCTGTACTACGAGCAGTACTTC. Translated, it gives CASSPGQGLYYEQYF. V and J are TRBV5-1 and TRBJ2-7; 9 bases align to TRBD1. CDR1 is SGHRS and CDR2 is YFSETQ in the germline V gene. After removal of 4 bases from V and 3 bases from J, the junction contained 8 bases not matched to a gene. The CDR3 has 15 residues.

The chain is built from TRBV29-1 and TRBJ2-3; D perhaps matches TRBD2 (8 bases). The CDR3 loop spans 16 amino acids. Trimming stripped 6 bases from V and 3 bases from J, with 22 bases between. CDR1 is SQVTM, CDR2 ANQGSEA, per germline. CDR3 DNA sequence: TGCAGCGTGGCCCCTGGACTAGCAGGGGGGACAGATACGCAGTATTTT. Translating gives CSVAPGLAGGTDTQYF.

This clonotype has only one observation. The chain joins TRBV10-3 to TRBJ1-6; D uncertain. Per the germline V gene, CDR1 is ENHRY and CDR2 is SYGVKD. This CDR3 has 10 residues. The V gene lost 2 bases and the J gene lost 12 bases, with 2 bases spanning the gap. Here the CDR3 reads CAISEVPLHF. CDR3 nucleotides: TGTGCCATCAGTGAGGTACCCCTCCACTTT.

Ten or more counts support this clonotype. The CDR3 DNA follows: TGCGCCAGCAGTCTTTCGGGGGGACAAGAGACCCAGTACTTC. Its protein product is CASSLSGGQETQYF. The chain is built from TRBV5-1 and TRBJ2-5; 7 nucleotides line up with TRBD2. The CDR3 has 14 amino acids. Trimming removed 5 bases from V and 2 bases from J; junction bases left unmatched: 6. The V gene's germline CDR1 is SGHRS and CDR2 YFSETQ. Together with reference TRBV5-1 and TRBJ2-5, the CDR3 gives the full variable domain: KAGVTQTPRYLIKTRGQQVTLSCSPISGHRSVSWYQQTPGQGLQFLFEYFSETQRNKGNFPGRFSGRQFSNSRSEMNVSTLELGDSALYLCASSLSGGQETQYFGPGTRLLVL.

This clonotype was recorded at least ten times. The chain couples TRBV29-1 to TRBJ2-7; D is unresolved. V was pared by 5 bases and J by 0 bases, with 14 bases between. The V gene's germline CDR1 is SQVTM and CDR2 ANQGSEA. The CDR3 is 14 residues long. The CDR3 DNA reads TGCAGCGTTCCGAGGACCGCCAGCTCCTACGAGCAGTACTTC. Translated: CSVPRTASSYEQYF.